The entry that follows covers one T cell receptor beta chain sequence. The antigen is not known. MiXCR, run by TCRdb on the 5' RACE reads, gives a single entry per CDR3 protein. The sample carries over 400,000 distinct CDR3 sequences, more than 25% recorded once. The data were taken from a study of CD8 T cells in ankylosing spondylitis. The study's findings and limits: Earlier authors reported some of these motif variants in reactive arthritis synovial fluid and blood. Within ankylosing spondylitis blood, a TCR beta motif made up of eight highly homologous variants appeared to be characteristic.

Germline lookup yields CDR1 SGHRS and CDR2 YFSETQ. The CDR3 is 18 amino acids. Trimming at V came to 1 base and at J to 4 bases, leaving 17 bases not matched to a gene. V gene TRBV5-1 combines with J gene TRBJ2-7, with TRBD1 identical over 7 bases. This clonotype was sampled from a male donor with ankylosing spondylitis. Sequencing used blood, either unsorted or a sorted T cell fraction (not recorded which). Here the CDR3 DNA reads TGCGCCAGCAGCTTGTCCCCTCCATCCGGGACAGTTTTTTACGAGCAGTACGTC. Translated, it gives CASSLSPPSGTVFYEQYV.